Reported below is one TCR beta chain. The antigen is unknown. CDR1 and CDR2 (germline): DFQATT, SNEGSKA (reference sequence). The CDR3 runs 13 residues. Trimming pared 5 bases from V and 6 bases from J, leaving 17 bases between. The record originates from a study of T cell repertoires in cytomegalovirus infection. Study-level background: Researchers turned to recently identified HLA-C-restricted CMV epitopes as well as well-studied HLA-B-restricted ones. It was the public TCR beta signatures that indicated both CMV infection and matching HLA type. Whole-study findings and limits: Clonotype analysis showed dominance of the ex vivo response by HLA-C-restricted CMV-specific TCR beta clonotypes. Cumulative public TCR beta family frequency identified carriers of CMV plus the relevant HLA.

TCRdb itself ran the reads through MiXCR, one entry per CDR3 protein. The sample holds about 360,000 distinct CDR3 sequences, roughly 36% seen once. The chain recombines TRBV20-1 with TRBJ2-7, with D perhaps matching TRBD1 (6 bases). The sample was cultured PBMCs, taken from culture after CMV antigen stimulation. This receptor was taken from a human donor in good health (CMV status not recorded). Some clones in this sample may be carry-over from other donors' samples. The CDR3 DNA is TGCAGTGCTGGGGGCTACACGGTCGGCGAGCAGTACTTC. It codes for CSAGGYTVGEQYF.